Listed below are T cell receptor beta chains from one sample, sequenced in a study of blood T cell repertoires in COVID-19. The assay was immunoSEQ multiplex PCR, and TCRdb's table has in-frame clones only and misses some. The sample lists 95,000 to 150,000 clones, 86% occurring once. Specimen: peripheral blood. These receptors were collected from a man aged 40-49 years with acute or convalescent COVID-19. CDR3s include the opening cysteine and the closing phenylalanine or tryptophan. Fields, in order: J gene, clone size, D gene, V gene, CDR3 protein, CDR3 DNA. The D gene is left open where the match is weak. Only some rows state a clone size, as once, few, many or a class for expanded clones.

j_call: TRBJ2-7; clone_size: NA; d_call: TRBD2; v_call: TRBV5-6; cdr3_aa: CASSKTSGYEQYF; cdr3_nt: TGTGCCAGCAGCAAGACTAGCGGCTACGAGCAGTACTTC
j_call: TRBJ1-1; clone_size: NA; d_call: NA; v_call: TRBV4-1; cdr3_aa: CASSQDRGVGTEAFF; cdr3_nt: TGCGCCAGCAGCCAAGATCGGGGGGTGGGGACTGAAGCTTTCTTT
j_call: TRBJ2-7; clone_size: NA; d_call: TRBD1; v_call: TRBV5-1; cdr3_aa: CASSLGQGVDEQYF; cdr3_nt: TGCGCCAGCAGCTTGGGACAGGGAGTCGACGAGCAGTACTTC
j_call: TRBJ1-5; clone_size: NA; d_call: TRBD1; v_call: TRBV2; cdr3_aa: CASSPGQGREPQHF; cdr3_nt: TGTGCCAGCAGTCCGGGACAGGGAAGAGAGCCCCAGCATTTT
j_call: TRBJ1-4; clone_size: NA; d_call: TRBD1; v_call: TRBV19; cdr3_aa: CASKDGGQGGEKLFF; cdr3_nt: TGTGCCAGTAAGGATGGGGGACAGGGTGGTGAAAAACTGTTTTTT
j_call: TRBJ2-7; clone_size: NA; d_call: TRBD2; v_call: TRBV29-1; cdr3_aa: CSVDGRVSGSDEQYF; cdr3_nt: TGCAGCGTTGATGGGCGGGTTAGCGGGAGTGACGAGCAGTACTTC
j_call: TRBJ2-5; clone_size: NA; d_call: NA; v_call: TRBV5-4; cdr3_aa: CASSLDSQETQYF; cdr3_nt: TGTGCCAGCAGCTTGGACAGCCAAGAGACCCAGTACTTC
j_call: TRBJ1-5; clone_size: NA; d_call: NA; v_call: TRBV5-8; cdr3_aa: CASSLRGQPQHF; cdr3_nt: TGTGCCAGCAGCTTGCGAGGACAGCCCCAGCATTTT
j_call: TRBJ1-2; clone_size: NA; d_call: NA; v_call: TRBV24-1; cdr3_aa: CATSDLKAGAMSGYTF; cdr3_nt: TGTGCCACCAGTGATTTGAAAGCAGGGGCTATGAGTGGCTACACCTTC
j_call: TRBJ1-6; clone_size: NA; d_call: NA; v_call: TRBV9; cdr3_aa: CASSAGSHSPLHF; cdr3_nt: TGTGCCAGCAGTGCGGGGTCCCATTCACCCCTCCACTTT
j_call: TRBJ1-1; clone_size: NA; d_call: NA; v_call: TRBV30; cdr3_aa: CAWSADRMNTEAFF; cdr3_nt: TGTGCCTGGAGTGCCGACAGGATGAACACTGAAGCTTTCTTT
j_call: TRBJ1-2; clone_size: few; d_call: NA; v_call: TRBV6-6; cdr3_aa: CASSYSARNYGYTF; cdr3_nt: TGTGCCAGCAGTTACTCCGCGAGGAACTATGGCTACACCTTC
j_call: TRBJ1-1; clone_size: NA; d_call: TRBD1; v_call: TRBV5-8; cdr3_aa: CASSFYRGIEAFF; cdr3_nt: TGTGCCAGCAGCTTTTACAGGGGTATTGAAGCTTTCTTT
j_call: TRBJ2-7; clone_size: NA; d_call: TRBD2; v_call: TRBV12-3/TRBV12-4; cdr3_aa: CASSPGGRSEQYF; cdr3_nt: TGTGCCAGCAGTCCGGGCGGGAGGAGCGAGCAGTACTTC
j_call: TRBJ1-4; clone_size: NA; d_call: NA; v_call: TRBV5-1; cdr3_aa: CASSLTGNTLNEKLFF; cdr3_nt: TGCGCCAGCAGCTTGACAGGGAACACATTAAATGAAAAACTGTTTTTT
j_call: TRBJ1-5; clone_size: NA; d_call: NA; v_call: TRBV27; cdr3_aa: CASRSTGTSNQPQHF; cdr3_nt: TGTGCCAGCAGGAGCACCGGGACATCCAATCAGCCCCAGCATTTT
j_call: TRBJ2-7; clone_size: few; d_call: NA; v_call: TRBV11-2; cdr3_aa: CASNVGRAAYEQYF; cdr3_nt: TGTGCCAGCAACGTCGGCAGGGCCGCCTACGAGCAGTACTTC
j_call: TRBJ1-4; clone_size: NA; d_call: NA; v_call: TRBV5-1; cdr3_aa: CASSPLSTPEKLFF; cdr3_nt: TGCGCCAGCAGCCCATTGTCTACGCCGGAAAAACTGTTTTTT
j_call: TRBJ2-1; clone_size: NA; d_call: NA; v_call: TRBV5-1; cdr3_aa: CASSLGHYEQFF; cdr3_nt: TGCGCCAGCAGCTTGGGACATTATGAGCAGTTCTTC
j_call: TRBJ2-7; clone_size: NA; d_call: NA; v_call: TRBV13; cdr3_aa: CASSLGGPREEQYF; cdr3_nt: TGTGCCAGCAGCTTAGGGGGCCCGAGGGAAGAGCAGTACTTC
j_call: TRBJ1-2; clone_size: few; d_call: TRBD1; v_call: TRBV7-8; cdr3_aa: CASSLQGARGYTF; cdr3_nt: TGTGCCAGCAGCTTACAGGGGGCCCGGGGCTACACCTTC
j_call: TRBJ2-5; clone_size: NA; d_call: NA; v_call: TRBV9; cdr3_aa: CASSVDGETQYF; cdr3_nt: TGTGCCAGCAGCGTAGACGGGGAGACCCAGTACTTC
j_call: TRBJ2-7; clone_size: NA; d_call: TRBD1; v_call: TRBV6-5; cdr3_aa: CASRDRQGPNFEQYF; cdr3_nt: TGTGCCAGCAGAGATCGACAGGGCCCGAATTTCGAGCAGTACTTC
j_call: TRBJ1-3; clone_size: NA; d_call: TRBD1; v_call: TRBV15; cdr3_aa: CATRDRSTFSGNTIYF; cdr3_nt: TGTGCCACTCGGGACAGGAGTACTTTCTCTGGAAACACCATATATTTT
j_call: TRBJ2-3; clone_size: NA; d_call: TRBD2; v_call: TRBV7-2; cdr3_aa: CASTWTSGGEGTQYF; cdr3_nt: TGTGCCAGCACTTGGACTAGCGGGGGTGAGGGTACGCAGTATTTT
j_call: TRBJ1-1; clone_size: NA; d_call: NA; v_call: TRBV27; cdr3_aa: CASSLSTINTEAFF; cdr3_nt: TGTGCCAGCAGTTTATCGACAATTAACACTGAAGCTTTCTTT
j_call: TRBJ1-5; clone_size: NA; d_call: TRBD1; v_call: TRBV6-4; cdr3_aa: CASSETGGDQPQHF; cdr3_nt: TGTGCCAGCAGTGAGACAGGGGGAGATCAGCCCCAGCATTTT
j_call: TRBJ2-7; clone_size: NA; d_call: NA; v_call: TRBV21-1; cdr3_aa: CASETRSGGIYEQYF; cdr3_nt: TGTGCCAGCGAAACCAGGAGTGGAGGGATCTACGAGCAGTACTTC
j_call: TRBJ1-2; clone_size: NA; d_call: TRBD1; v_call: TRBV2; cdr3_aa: CASSEVQGIDYGYTF; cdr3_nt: TGTGCCAGCAGTGAGGTACAGGGGATTGACTATGGCTACACCTTC